The 12 T cell receptor beta chains below were found in one sample sequenced in a study of vaccination and CD4 T cells after COVID-19. Treatment denoted: roughly 10-day PBMC culture with coronavirus spike peptide pools or control peptides (ViraFEST assay). The antigens for these receptors are not known. The Oncomine TCR Beta short-read assay was what sequenced the DNA obtained from cultured CD4+ T cells. MiXCR, applied by TCRdb to the PCR reads, yields one record per CDR3 protein. The sample consists of some 14,000 distinct CDR3 sequences, 65% to 80% of them appearing once. Material for sequencing was CD4+ T cells from blood, cultured in vitro. The origin of the receptors is a human donor who had recovered from COVID-19.

The gene calls are TRBV6-1 and TRBJ1-5, with 10 bases that match TRBD1. The CDR3 contains 16 residues. Germline lookup yields CDR1 MNHNS and CDR2 SASEGT. Losses at the gene ends were 5 bases for V and 6 bases for J; bases not matched to a gene: 10. The CDR3 DNA reads as TGTGCCAGCAGTCCGACGGACAGGGGGTGGTTTCAGCCCCAGCATTTT. Protein sequence: CASSPTDRGWFQPQHF.

Only a few counts were recorded for this clonotype. V usage is TRBV7-6 and J usage is TRBJ1-2; D is ambiguous. CDR1 and CDR2 from the germline V gene are SGHVS and FNYEAQ. This CDR3 has 15 residues. Deletions cut 5 bases from V and 0 bases from J, with 13 bases between. The CDR3 sequence: CASSPARAPNYGYTF. The DNA for the CDR3 is TGTGCCAGCAGCCCCGCCCGGGCACCTAACTATGGCTACACCTTC. The entire variable domain, with the rest obtained from reference TRBV7-6 and TRBJ1-2, is as follows: GAGVSQSPRYKVTKRGQDVALRCDPISGHVSLYWYRQALGQGPEFLTYFNYEAQQDKSGLPNDRFSAERPEGSISTLTIQRTEQRDSAMYRCASSPARAPNYGYTFGSGTRLTVV.

The J gene is TRBJ2-3, the V gene TRBV6-5, with 7 nucleotides matching TRBD1. Germline V gives CDR1 MNHEY, CDR2 SVGAGI. The CDR3 totals 15 residues. Trimming took 2 bases from V and 2 from J; bases not matched to a gene: 4. CDR3 sequence (DNA): TGTGCCAGCAGTTACGACAGGGCAATCACAGATACGCAGTATTTT. This translates into CASSYDRAITDTQYF.

The chain has TRBV7-2 and TRBJ2-7, with a tentative D call TRBD1 (5 bases). Per the germline V gene, CDR1 is SGHTA and CDR2 is FQGNSA. V lost 4 bases, J lost 5 bases, and 12 bases lay in between. The CDR3 runs to 13 residues. This CDR3 reads CASSWQGLHEQYF. The DNA for the CDR3 is TGTGCCAGCAGCTGGCAGGGCCTCCACGAGCAGTACTTC.

As regards this clonotype: Since the CDR3 does not end with the conserved phenylalanine or tryptophan, this likely comes from a read error. The V gene is TRBV7-8, the J gene TRBJ1-6, with TRBD1 matching over 8 bases. Germline assignment: CDR1 SGHVS and CDR2 FQNEAQ. The CDR3 length is 21 residues. The V and J ends lost 4 bases and 0 bases, in that order; junction bases with no gene match: 17. The CDR3 reads CASSYVPATGASSSYNSPLHS. The CDR3 DNA sequence: TGTGCCAGCAGCTATGTCCCGGCGACAGGGGCCTCTAGCTCCTATAATTCACCCCTCCACTCT.

The rearrangement joins TRBV28 to TRBJ2-5, with D perhaps matching TRBD2 (6 bases). Trimming took 10 bases from V and 5 from J, leaving 23 bases between them. This CDR3 is built from 15 residues. Germline CDR1 and CDR2: MDHEN and SYDVKM. The CDR3 DNA is TGTGCCACCACCCCCCGGGACTCCATGTGGGAGACCCAGTACTTC. This translates into CATTPRDSMWETQYF.

The rearrangement uses TRBV30 and TRBJ2-5; D gene ambiguous. V was cut by 0 bases and J by 5 bases, with 10 bases left in between. In germline, CDR1 is GTSNPN, CDR2 SVGIG (reference sequence). The CDR3 sequence is 13 residues long. This chain's CDR3 is CAWSVALGETQYF. CDR3 sequence (DNA): TGTGCCTGGAGTGTAGCCCTGGGGGAGACCCAGTACTTC.

Within the sample, this clonotype is medium-sized. The chain recombines TRBV7-2 with TRBJ2-3, with TRBD1 matching over 9 bases. V dropped 3 bases and J dropped 4; count of bases not matched to a gene: 5. This CDR3 contains 15 residues. Germline V gene lookup returns CDR1 SGHTA and CDR2 FQGNSA. This CDR3 is CASSFYRGRSDTQYF. In DNA, the CDR3 is TGTGCCAGCAGCTTCTACAGGGGGCGCTCAGATACGCAGTATTTT.

This chain uses TRBV15 with TRBJ1-2; the match to TRBD1 covers 10 bases. The V segment lost 2 bases and the J segment 6 bases; nucleotides outside the gene matches: 6. Per germline, CDR1 LNHNV and CDR2 YYDKDF (reference sequence). CDR3 length equals 15 residues. As DNA, the CDR3 is TGTGCCACCAGCAGAAAACGACAGGGGGCGGATGGCTACACCTTC. This translates into CATSRKRQGADGYTF.

CDR3 coding DNA: TGCGCCAGCAGTGAGTCTGGCGGGAGTTCGCCGTACGAGCAGTACTTC. Protein: CASSESGGSSPYEQYF. The chain uses TRBV10-1 and TRBJ2-7; 7 bases line up with TRBD2. Trimming removed 0 bases from V and 4 bases from J; junction bases left unmatched: 9. The CDR3 covers 16 residues. Germline CDR1 reads WNHNN; CDR2 reads SYGVQD (reference sequence).

The V gene is TRBV7-2, the J gene TRBJ2-5; 7 nucleotides line up with TRBD1. The CDR3 length is 15 residues. Germline CDR1 SGHTA, CDR2 FQGNSA. V lost 1 base to trimming and J lost 1 base; unmatched junction nucleotides: 3. The CDR3 spells CASSLVRGPQETQYF. In nucleotides, the CDR3 is TGTGCCAGCAGCTTAGTTAGGGGGCCCCAAGAGACCCAGTACTTC.

This clonotype was counted between two and nine times. The rearrangement links TRBV15 to TRBJ2-7; 12 bases fit TRBD2. The junction had 8 bases not matched to a gene; V was cut back by 3 bases and J by 5 bases. Germline V gene data show CDR1 as LNHNV and CDR2 as YYDKDF (reference sequence). The CDR3 loop spans 16 amino acids. Here the CDR3 reads CATSRVLAGGLHEQYF. The CDR3 nucleotides are TGTGCCACCAGCAGGGTCCTAGCGGGAGGGCTGCACGAGCAGTACTTC.